A selection of T cell receptor beta chains follows, all from one sample in a study of T cells after yellow fever vaccination. TCRdb re-called the 5' RACE reads with MiXCR, one entry per CDR3 protein. The sample shows about 360,000 distinct CDR3 sequences, about 6% of them seen only once. The specimen comprised PBMCs, sampled 5 days after the yellow fever booster vaccination. The source is a man aged 30 to 39 who received the YFV17D yellow fever vaccine. CDR3s include the opening cysteine and the closing phenylalanine or tryptophan. D genes are given only for firm matches. Clone size is stated in some rows and not others, as once, few, many or a class when expanded.

clone_size,j_call,d_call,v_call,cdr3_aa,cdr3_nt
many,TRBJ2-2,.,TRBV5-1,CASSLGGAANTGELFF,TGCGCCAGCAGCTTGGGCGGGGCAGCGAACACCGGGGAGCTGTTTTTT
few,TRBJ2-3,TRBD1,TRBV20-1,CSANLGQRIGTQYF,TGCAGTGCTAATTTGGGACAGCGAATCGGTACGCAGTATTTT
few,TRBJ2-7,.,TRBV5-6,CASSYDASSYEQYF,TGTGCCAGCAGTTATGACGCTAGCTCCTACGAGCAGTACTTC
many,TRBJ2-4,.,TRBV6-5,CASSYAADIAKNIQYF,TGTGCCAGCAGTTACGCAGCTGACATAGCCAAAAACATTCAGTACTTC
many,TRBJ2-7,TRBD2,TRBV20-1,CSASTSGTYEQYF,TGCAGTGCTAGCACTAGCGGGACCTACGAGCAGTACTTC
.,TRBJ2-5,TRBD2,TRBV20-1,CSARVLAGVYGETQYF,TGCAGTGCTAGAGTCCTAGCGGGAGTCTATGGGGAGACCCAGTACTTC
many,TRBJ2-1,TRBD2,TRBV5-1,CASSSSGRGGYNEQFF,TGCGCCAGCAGCTCAAGCGGGAGGGGAGGTTACAATGAGCAGTTCTTC
few,TRBJ2-1,.,TRBV12-3/TRBV12-4,CASSSSRETGNEQFF,TGTGCCAGCAGTTCATCCCGGGAAACTGGGAATGAGCAGTTCTTC
.,TRBJ1-2,.,TRBV6-5,CASSYEGYSGYTF,TGTGCCAGCAGTTACGAGGGGTATAGTGGCTACACCTTC
few,TRBJ2-3,.,TRBV29-1,CSVTGTSSTDTQYF,TGCAGCGTTACTGGGACATCTAGCACAGATACGCAGTATTTT
few,TRBJ2-3,.,TRBV20-1,CSARRTPLTDTQYF,TGCAGTGCTAGGAGGACTCCCTTGACAGATACGCAGTATTTT
.,TRBJ1-1,.,TRBV6-2/TRBV6-3,CASSYITEAFF,TGTGCCAGCAGTTATATCACTGAAGCTTTCTTT
many,TRBJ2-3,.,TRBV5-6,CASSLSAPGDTQYF,TGTGCCAGCAGCTTGTCGGCGCCGGGAGATACGCAGTATTTT
few,TRBJ2-1,.,TRBV12-3/TRBV12-4,CATTPSARGDEQFF,TGTGCAACGACCCCCAGCGCTCGTGGGGATGAGCAGTTCTTC
few,TRBJ1-4,.,TRBV6-5,CASSYSAARNEKLFF,TGTGCCAGCAGTTACTCGGCGGCGAGGAATGAAAAACTGTTTTTT
many,TRBJ2-2,.,TRBV27,CASSLSGPTGELFF,TGTGCCAGCAGTTTATCAGGGCCCACCGGGGAGCTGTTTTTT
many,TRBJ2-3,.,TRBV5-1,CASSFRTPDTQYF,TGCGCCAGCAGCTTTAGGACACCCGATACGCAGTATTTT
.,TRBJ2-1,TRBD2,TRBV20-1,CSANGLAGGHNEQFF,TGCAGTGCTAATGGACTAGCGGGAGGGCACAATGAGCAGTTCTTC
few,TRBJ2-7,.,TRBV5-4,CASSLVQASSYEQYF,TGTGCCAGCAGCTTGGTCCAGGCTTCTTCCTACGAGCAGTACTTC
few,TRBJ2-7,TRBD2,TRBV29-1,CSAKRERDHEQYF,TGCAGCGCTAAGCGGGAGAGAGACCACGAGCAGTACTTC
many,TRBJ1-2,TRBD1,TRBV7-2,CASSQRTGAGRGYTF,TGTGCCAGCAGCCAACGGACAGGGGCCGGGCGGGGCTACACCTTC
.,TRBJ1-6,.,TRBV7-2,CASSLGQIHSPLHF,TGTGCCAGCAGCTTAGGACAGATTCATTCACCCCTCCACTTT
few,TRBJ2-1,.,TRBV7-2,CASSPIPSSYNEQFF,TGTGCCAGCAGCCCTATTCCTAGCTCCTACAATGAGCAGTTCTTC
few,TRBJ2-3,.,TRBV20-1,CSARDRPFFADTQYF,TGCAGTGCTAGAGATCGTCCCTTTTTTGCAGATACGCAGTATTTT
.,TRBJ2-7,.,TRBV28,CASSFPGLPSYEQYF,TGTGCCAGCAGTTTCCCCGGTCTGCCCTCCTACGAGCAGTACTTC
.,TRBJ1-2,TRBD1,TRBV7-9,CASSPRPDRWDGYTF,TGTGCCAGCAGCCCCCGCCCGGACAGGTGGGATGGCTACACCTTC
few,TRBJ2-3,.,TRBV12-3/TRBV12-4,CASSLVPGRSDTQYF,TGTGCCAGCAGTTTAGTACCGGGGAGAAGCGATACGCAGTATTTT
many,TRBJ2-7,.,TRBV18,CASSPRAGVDEQYF,TGTGCCAGCTCACCCAGAGCAGGGGTAGACGAGCAGTACTTC
many,TRBJ2-1,TRBD2,TRBV7-2,CASSFLAGVNEQFF,TGTGCCAGCAGCTTTTTAGCGGGAGTCAATGAGCAGTTCTTC
many,TRBJ2-5,.,TRBV7-7,CASSPRGRGETQYF,TGTGCTAGCAGCCCCAGGGGAAGGGGGGAGACCCAGTACTTC
.,TRBJ1-6,TRBD1,TRBV7-6,CASSSSGTGASPLHF,TGTGCCAGCAGCTCGTCCGGGACAGGGGCCTCACCCCTCCACTTT
many,TRBJ1-1,.,TRBV15,CATSRSDRNTEAFF,TGTGCCACCAGCAGATCAGATCGGAACACTGAAGCTTTCTTT
few,TRBJ2-7,.,TRBV20-1,CSGAQGSYEQYF,TGCAGTGGAGCGCAGGGTTCCTACGAGCAGTACTTC
once,TRBJ1-1,.,TRBV20-1,CSARRVEGNTEAFF,TGCAGTGCTAGGCGGGTTGAGGGGAACACTGAAGCTTTCTTT
few,TRBJ1-2,.,TRBV12-3/TRBV12-4,CASSGQSNYGYTF,TGTGCCAGCAGCGGGCAATCTAACTATGGCTACACCTTC
.,TRBJ2-1,TRBD2,TRBV7-2,CASNPRAGLLYNEQFF,TGTGCCAGCAACCCTAGGGCGGGACTACTATACAATGAGCAGTTCTTC
many,TRBJ1-6,.,TRBV6-5,CASSYGGSYNSPLHF,TGTGCCAGCAGTTACGGGGGATCCTATAATTCACCCCTCCACTTT
.,TRBJ2-5,.,TRBV7-9,CASSPARASVAETQYF,TGTGCCAGCAGCCCGGCCCGGGCTAGCGTTGCGGAGACCCAGTACTTC
many,TRBJ2-7,TRBD1,TRBV15,CATSRPGQDVYEQYF,TGTGCCACCAGCAGACCGGGACAGGACGTCTACGAGCAGTACTTC
few,TRBJ1-2,TRBD1,TRBV10-2,CASSWGGGDYGYTF,TGCGCCAGCTCTTGGGGAGGGGGCGACTATGGCTACACCTTC
.,TRBJ2-1,.,TRBV5-6,CASSAQQGYHEQFF,TGTGCCAGCAGCGCTCAGCAGGGGTATCATGAGCAGTTCTTC
.,TRBJ2-5,.,TRBV7-9,CASSLPNREETQYF,TGTGCCAGCAGCTTACCTAACAGGGAGGAGACCCAGTACTTC
many,TRBJ2-3,.,TRBV5-1,CASSRYGSSDTQYF,TGCGCCAGCAGCCGCTACGGGAGTTCAGATACGCAGTATTTT
once,TRBJ1-2,.,TRBV10-3,CAISEGSKNYSYTF,TGTGCCATCAGTGAAGGTTCCAAGAACTATAGCTACACCTTC
few,TRBJ2-1,TRBD2,TRBV12-3/TRBV12-4,CASRPGGLAGNNEQFF,TGTGCCAGCAGACCGGGTGGACTAGCGGGAAACAATGAGCAGTTCTTC
many,TRBJ1-1,.,TRBV20-1,CSARGHNLNTEAFF,TGCAGTGCTAGGGGACATAACTTGAACACTGAAGCTTTCTTT
many,TRBJ2-1,.,TRBV5-6,CASTSGGEQFF,TGTGCCAGCACTTCGGGCGGTGAGCAGTTCTTC
few,TRBJ2-7,.,TRBV7-2,CASSLSGGFDEQYF,TGTGCCAGCAGCTTATCAGGCGGTTTTGACGAGCAGTACTTC
few,TRBJ2-1,TRBD2,TRBV19,CASSISRESREQFF,TGTGCCAGTAGTATATCGCGGGAGTCTCGAGAGCAGTTCTTC
few,TRBJ2-5,TRBD1,TRBV18,CASSERQGETQYF,TGTGCCAGCTCAGAAAGACAGGGTGAGACCCAGTACTTC
few,TRBJ1-2,TRBD1,TRBV5-1,CASSWEDRVGYTF,TGCGCCAGCAGCTGGGAAGACAGGGTTGGCTACACCTTC
many,TRBJ2-7,TRBD2,TRBV9,CASSATGTSIYEQYF,TGTGCCAGCAGCGCCACCGGGACTAGCATTTACGAGCAGTACTTC
many,TRBJ2-7,TRBD1,TRBV27,CASSFLGQGDYEQYF,TGTGCCAGCAGTTTTTTGGGACAGGGTGATTACGAGCAGTACTTC
few,TRBJ2-2,TRBD2,TRBV10-3,CAIGLQGSGTTGELFF,TGTGCCATCGGGCTTCAGGGTAGCGGGACCACCGGGGAGCTGTTTTTT